This entry is about one TCR beta chain. The target antigen is unknown. The source of the sample is a study of shared clonotypes between healthy human individuals. The CDR3 has 14 amino acids. CDR1 and CDR2 from the germline V gene are MNHNY and SVGAGI (reference sequence). V was cut by 6 bases and J by 1 base, with 12 bases left in between. Deep-level running was used for the assay. This table comes from immunoSEQ multiplex PCR, and its TCRdb copy is limited to in-frame clones, with some not included. Of 2 million to 2.5 million clones in the sample, approximately 93% were seen once. General study findings and limits: Sampling included only blood; tissue repertoires likely differ. Depth was large, yet rarefaction showed that sorted-subset sequencing was incomplete.

The CD4+ fraction was divided into a CD45RA+ naive subset and a CD45RA-negative memory subset. Sequencing used naive CD4+ T cells from PBMCs. Noted subset: CD45RA+ positively selected. This chain uses TRBV6-6 with TRBJ1-1; D is uncertain. The clonotype originates from a young man in good health. Some clones in this sample may be carry-over from other donors' samples. In nucleotides, the CDR3 is TGTGCCAGCAGCTACGACCTCGCGAACACTGAAGCTTTCTTT. This translates into CASSYDLANTEAFF.